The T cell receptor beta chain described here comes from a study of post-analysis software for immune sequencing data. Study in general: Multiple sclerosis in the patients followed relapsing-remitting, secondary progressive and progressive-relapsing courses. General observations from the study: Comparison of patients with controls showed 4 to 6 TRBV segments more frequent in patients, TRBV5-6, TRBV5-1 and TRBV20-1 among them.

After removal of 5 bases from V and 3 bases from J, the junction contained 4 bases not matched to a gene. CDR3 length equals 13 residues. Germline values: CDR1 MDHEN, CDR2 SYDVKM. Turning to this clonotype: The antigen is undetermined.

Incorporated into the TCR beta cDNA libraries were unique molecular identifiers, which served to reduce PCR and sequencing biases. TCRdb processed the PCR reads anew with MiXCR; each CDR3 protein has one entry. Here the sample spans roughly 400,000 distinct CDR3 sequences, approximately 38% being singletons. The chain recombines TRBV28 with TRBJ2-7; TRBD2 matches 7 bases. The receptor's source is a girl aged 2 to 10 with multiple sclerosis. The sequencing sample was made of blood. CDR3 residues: CASSETGGYEQYV. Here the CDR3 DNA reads TGTGCCAGCAGTGAGACGGGGGGCTACGAGCAGTACGTC.